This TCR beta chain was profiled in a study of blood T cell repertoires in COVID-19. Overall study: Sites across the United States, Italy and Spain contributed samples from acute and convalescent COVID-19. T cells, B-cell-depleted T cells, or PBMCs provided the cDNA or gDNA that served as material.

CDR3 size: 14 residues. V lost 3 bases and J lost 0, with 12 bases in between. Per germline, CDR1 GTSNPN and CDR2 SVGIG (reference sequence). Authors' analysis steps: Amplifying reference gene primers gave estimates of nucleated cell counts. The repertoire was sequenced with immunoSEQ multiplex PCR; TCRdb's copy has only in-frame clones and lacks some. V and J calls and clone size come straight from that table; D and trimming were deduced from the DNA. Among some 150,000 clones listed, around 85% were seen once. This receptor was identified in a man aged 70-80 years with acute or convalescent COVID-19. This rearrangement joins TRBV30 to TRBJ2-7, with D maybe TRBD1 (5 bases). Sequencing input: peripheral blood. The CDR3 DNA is TGTGCCTGGAGCGCCGACAGCCACTCCTACGAGCAGTACTTC. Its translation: CAWSADSHSYEQYF.